These T cell receptor beta chains were read from a single sample in a study of T cells in Graves' hyperthyroidism and ophthalmopathy. Via MiXCR, TCRdb re-called the multiplex PCR reads, giving one row per CDR3 protein. The top ten hold 7.5% to 9% of the sample, which has around 420,000 distinct CDR3 sequences, roughly 14% seen once. Material for sequencing was blood. The receptors come from a woman aged 18-30 years with Graves' hyperthyroidism. Both conserved end residues are part of each CDR3. A D gene is named only where the DNA matches it firmly. Rows give clone size only sometimes, using once, few, many, or a class for an expanded clone.

abundance,v_gene,j_gene,d_gene,CDR3aa,CDR3nt
many,TRBV24-1,TRBJ2-5,.,CATSRDNGETQYF,TGTGCCACCAGTCGGGACAACGGAGAGACCCAGTACTTC
.,TRBV3-1,TRBJ2-7,TRBD2,CASSQDGSGSDEQYF,TGTGCCAGCAGCCAAGATGGTAGCGGGAGCGACGAGCAGTACTTC
many,TRBV5-1,TRBJ2-3,.,CASSAWGSDTQYF,TGCGCCAGCAGCGCTTGGGGGTCAGATACGCAGTATTTT
few,TRBV19,TRBJ1-4,.,CASLTREEKLFF,TGTGCCAGTTTAACAAGGGAGGAAAAACTGTTTTTT
many,TRBV2,TRBJ1-4,.,CASSQTGPITLTNEKLFF,TGTGCCAGCAGTCAAACTGGACCTATCACTCTAACTAATGAAAAACTGTTTTTT
many,TRBV6-1,TRBJ1-1,.,CASGYSKAFF,TGTGCCAGTGGTTATTCTAAAGCTTTCTTT
.,TRBV6-1,TRBJ2-3,TRBD2,CASSDGAGGAADTQYF,TGTGCCAGCAGTGACGGAGCGGGGGGCGCCGCAGATACGCAGTATTTT
many,TRBV5-1,TRBJ2-7,TRBD2,CASSLIAGGPYEQYF,TGCGCCAGCAGCTTGATTGCGGGAGGGCCATACGAGCAGTACTTC
many,TRBV24-1,TRBJ2-1,TRBD1,CATSGRDSSYNEQFF,TGTGCCACCAGTGGCCGGGACAGCTCCTACAATGAGCAGTTCTTC
many,TRBV11-2,TRBJ2-5,.,CASSLSGGGGVETQYF,TGTGCCAGCAGCTTATCCGGTGGGGGGGGCGTAGAGACCCAGTACTTC
many,TRBV27,TRBJ1-2,.,CASSLIVRGLYYGYTF,TGTGCCAGCAGTTTAATAGTCAGGGGCTTATACTATGGCTACACCTTC
many,TRBV4-1,TRBJ2-7,.,CASSQAGGREQYF,TGCGCCAGCAGCCAAGCCGGGGGACGCGAGCAGTACTTC
many,TRBV12-3/TRBV12-4,TRBJ2-5,TRBD2,CASSWTSAETQYF,TGTGCCAGCAGCTGGACTAGCGCGGAGACCCAGTACTTC
few,TRBV11-3,TRBJ1-2,.,CASSLQDPRNYGYTF,TGTGCCAGCAGCTTACAGGATCCCAGAAACTATGGCTACACCTTC
.,TRBV9,TRBJ1-2,.,CASSRGRNYGYTF,TGTGCCAGCAGCCGGGGACGGAACTATGGCTACACCTTC
.,TRBV4-1,TRBJ1-5,.,CASSQGRNINQPQHF,TGCGCCAGCAGCCAAGGAAGGAACATAAATCAGCCCCAGCATTTT
many,TRBV30,TRBJ1-2,.,CAWSVLVKTNYGYTF,TGTGCCTGGAGTGTACTCGTCAAAACTAACTATGGCTACACCTTC
few,TRBV6-1,TRBJ2-6,TRBD1,CASSFRDRVSGANVLTF,TGTGCCAGCAGTTTCCGGGACAGGGTCTCTGGGGCCAACGTCCTGACTTTC
.,TRBV19,TRBJ1-5,.,CASSIKGRSNQPQHF,TGTGCCAGTAGTATAAAGGGGCGTAGCAATCAGCCCCAGCATTTT
.,TRBV27,TRBJ1-4,TRBD1,CASSSPGQGRGKLFF,TGTGCCAGCAGCTCCCCGGGACAGGGTAGGGGAAAGCTGTTTTTT
many,TRBV12-3/TRBV12-4,TRBJ1-3,TRBD1,CASSTDRDGVGNTIYF,TGTGCCAGCAGCACCGACAGGGATGGGGTTGGAAACACCATATATTTT
many,TRBV20-1,TRBJ2-1,.,CSARAEGGNEQFF,TGCAGTGCTAGAGCTGAGGGGGGCAATGAGCAGTTCTTC
many,TRBV2,TRBJ2-7,TRBD2,CASKRGLEQYF,TGTGCCAGCAAGCGGGGGCTCGAGCAGTACTTC
.,TRBV28,TRBJ2-1,TRBD2,CASSLSGLAAHWSSYNEQFF,TGTGCCAGCAGTTTATCCGGACTAGCAGCCCATTGGAGCTCCTACAATGAGCAGTTCTTC
many,TRBV2,TRBJ1-3,.,CAGNRDSGNTIYF,TGTGCCGGCAACAGGGACTCTGGAAACACCATATATTTT
few,TRBV20-1,TRBJ2-5,.,CSARDWLAPGKGETQYF,TGCAGTGCTAGAGATTGGCTAGCGCCCGGGAAGGGGGAGACCCAGTACTTC
few,TRBV10-3,TRBJ2-2,.,CAIAGLDTGELFF,TGTGCCATCGCTGGGCTAGACACCGGGGAGCTGTTTTTT
many,TRBV6-1,TRBJ1-2,.,CASSSRDGYGYTF,TGTGCCAGCAGCTCCCGGGACGGTTATGGCTACACCTTC
few,TRBV11-3,TRBJ2-7,TRBD1,CASSWDRGNEQYF,TGTGCCAGCAGCTGGGACAGGGGCAACGAGCAGTACTTC
many,TRBV20-1,TRBJ2-7,TRBD2,CSASPSGGYYEQYF,TGCAGTGCTAGCCCCAGCGGGGGATACTACGAGCAGTACTTC
few,TRBV24-1,TRBJ2-1,TRBD2,CATSDRTSGNTYNEQFF,TGTGCCACCAGTGATCGGACTAGCGGGAATACCTACAATGAGCAGTTCTTC
many,TRBV2,TRBJ1-1,TRBD1,CASRVTGFGTEAFF,TGTGCCAGCAGAGTGACAGGGTTCGGCACTGAAGCTTTCTTT
.,TRBV20-1,TRBJ2-3,.,CSARVGGDTQYF,TGCAGTGCTAGAGTGGGGGGAGATACGCAGTATTTT